This T cell receptor beta chain was captured in a study of cytomegalovirus exposure and HLA in healthy donors. Findings of the study overall: With high specificity and sensitivity, the classifier reportedly diagnosed cytomegalovirus status.

CDR3 size: 11 residues. V was shortened by 4 bases and J by 8 bases, with 11 bases between the two germline ends. The germline V gene encodes CDR1 GTSNPN and CDR2 SVGIG (reference sequence). The study ran its PCR with 60 Vbeta and 13 Jbeta primers. Method: immunoSEQ multiplex PCR; TCRdb's copy keeps in-frame clones and lacks some. This sample has around 180,000 clones, with roughly 80% found just once. This clone was found a few times. Its antigen is currently unknown. The chain uses TRBV30 and TRBJ1-1; D might be TRBD1 (5 bases). Sequences were obtained from PBMCs. The receptor was derived from a boy aged 10-17 years in good health and CMV-seronegative. CDR3 loop: CAWKRGGEAFF. DNA of the CDR3: TGTGCCTGGAAGAGGGGAGGAGAAGCTTTCTTT.